This T cell receptor beta chain stems from a study of blood T cell repertoires in COVID-19. Turning to the study itself: The cDNA or gDNA used as material had been derived from T cells, B-cell-depleted T cells, or PBMCs.

The CDR3 is 16 residues long. Trimming removed 0 bases from V and 4 bases from J, with 16 bases in between. Germline CDR1 reads SGHRS; CDR2 reads YFSETQ. Under the authors' procedure: How many nucleated cells were present was estimated from reference gene primer amplification. Some clones are missing from TCRdb's copy, which holds only in-frame ones; the method was immunoSEQ multiplex PCR. Clone size and the V and J calls come from that table; the DNA yielded D and trimming. The sample shows roughly 500,000 clones, approximately 85% of them seen only once. Sequenced: peripheral blood. The TCR was taken from a human donor in a cohort sampled during active COVID-19. The genes are TRBV5-1 and TRBJ1-2; the D gene is possibly TRBD1 (5 bases). The CDR3 sequence is CASSLAPDSQSYGYTF. CDR3 coding DNA: TGCGCCAGCAGCTTGGCCCCCGACAGCCAAAGCTATGGCTACACCTTC. The full variable domain, its missing parts supplied by reference TRBV5-1 and TRBJ1-2, is KAGVTQTPRYLIKTRGQQVTLSCSPISGHRSVSWYQQTPGQGLQFLFEYFSETQRNKGNFPGRFSGRQFSNSRSEMNVSTLELGDSALYLCASSLAPDSQSYGYTFGSGTRLTVV.